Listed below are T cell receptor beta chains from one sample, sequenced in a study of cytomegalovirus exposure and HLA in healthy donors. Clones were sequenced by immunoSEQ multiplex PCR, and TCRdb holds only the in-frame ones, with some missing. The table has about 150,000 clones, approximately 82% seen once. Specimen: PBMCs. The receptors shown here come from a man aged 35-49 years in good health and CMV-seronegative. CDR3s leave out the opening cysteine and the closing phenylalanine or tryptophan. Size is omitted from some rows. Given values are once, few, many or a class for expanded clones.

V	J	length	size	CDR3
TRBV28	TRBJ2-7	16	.	ASSWDSRAKAAYYEQY
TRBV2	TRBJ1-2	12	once	ASRGNRGAYGYT
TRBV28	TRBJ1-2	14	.	ASSRPSGGASHGYT
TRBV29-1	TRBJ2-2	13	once	SVGWRSGYTGELF
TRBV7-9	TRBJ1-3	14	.	ASSPPPTGPGNTIY
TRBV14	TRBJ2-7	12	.	ASSIAGQYYEQY
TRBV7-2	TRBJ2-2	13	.	ASSLGRAVSGELF
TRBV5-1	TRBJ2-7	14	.	ASSVEPRAIPDEQY
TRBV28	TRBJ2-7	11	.	ASGGVVNYEQY
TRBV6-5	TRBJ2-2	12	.	ASIGAGGHGELF
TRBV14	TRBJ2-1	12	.	ASSQGTGDWEQF
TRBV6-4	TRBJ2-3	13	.	ASSESVSSTDTQY
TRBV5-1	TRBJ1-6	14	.	ASSLEAGVYNSPLH
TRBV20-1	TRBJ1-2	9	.	SGTGGIGYT
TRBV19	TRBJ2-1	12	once	ASSIVQGYNEQF
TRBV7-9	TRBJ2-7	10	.	SSSFQAYEQY
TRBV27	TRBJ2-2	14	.	ASSFIRRGGPGELF
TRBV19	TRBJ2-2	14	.	ASSRRGGADTGELF
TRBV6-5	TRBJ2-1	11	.	ASKATGYNEQF